This TCR beta chain stems from a study of cytomegalovirus exposure and HLA in healthy donors. General study results and limits: A link between a missense DCLRE1C variant and TCR beta V- and J-gene trimming emerged from a later analysis. Versus the roughly 670-donor mean, an Asian-associated ancestry cluster reportedly showed fewer N-insertions in a later analysis.

V shed 6 bases and J 5 bases; nucleotides not matched to a gene: 4. This CDR3 contains 13 residues. Germline CDR1 is SGHTA and CDR2 is FQGTGA. The study ran its PCR with 60 Vbeta and 13 Jbeta primers. Method: immunoSEQ multiplex PCR; TCRdb's copy keeps in-frame clones and lacks some. The data show fewer than 150,000 clones, around 70% seen once. Only a few counts were recorded for this clone. The antigen is not known. This receptor was taken from a man aged 30 to 45 in good health and CMV-seronegative. The sample comprised PBMCs. The rearrangement links TRBV7-3 to TRBJ1-1, with 9 bases aligning to TRBD1. CDR3 protein: CASSTGGRTEAFF. In DNA form, the CDR3 reads TGTGCCAGCAGTACAGGGGGCAGGACTGAAGCTTTCTTT.